The clone carrying this TCR beta chain has at least ten counts. Its antigen remains unidentified. This sample's time point: persistent/refractory GD, antithyroid drugs over 5 years with positive TRAb. PBMC-extracted RNA yielded the TCR library. These data are taken from a study of regulatory T cells in long-lasting Graves disease. Overall study findings and caveats: Less diverse TCR repertoires were seen in persistent Graves' patients than in newly diagnosed ones. Thyroid tissue was not sampled; only peripheral blood was.

Construction of the TCR beta libraries employed iRepertoire HTBI primers in conjunction with Arm-PCR of CDR3 regions. A single record per CDR3 protein comes from TCRdb applying MiXCR to the multiplex PCR reads. Among 350,000 to 450,000 distinct CDR3 sequences listed, about 20% were seen once. The sequencing here drew on peripheral blood mononuclear cells (PBMCs), taken when the disease was refractory, from a patient treated with antithyroid drugs. This TCR was recovered from a female donor with Graves disease.

CDR3 loop: CASSPEMTKGYTF. For the CDR3, the DNA is TGTGCCAGCTCACCAGAGATGACGAAGGGCTACACCTTC. The genes are TRBV18 and TRBJ1-2, with unresolved D. Germline V CDR1 and CDR2: KGHSH, LQKENI. V was trimmed by 2 bases and J by 8 bases, leaving 12 bases between them. The CDR3 consists of 13 residues.